The present TCR beta chain was sequenced within a study of OX40 agonist ivuxolimab in advanced cancers. Study information: As their treatment, patients were administered ivuxolimab, an agonistic anti-OX40 (CD134) antibody. Partial responses occurred in three patients (one hepatocellular carcinoma, two cutaneous melanoma). Study-wide results and limits: The authors also found low normalized T-cell clonal expansion in some nonresponders. Averaged across samples, CD8+ T cells carried more expanded clones than CD4+ did.

TCRdb's copy holds only in-frame clones and misses some; the assay was immunoSEQ multiplex PCR. The sample consists of more than 11,000 clones, about 80% of them appearing once. Germline V CDR1 and CDR2: LNHDA, SQIVND (reference sequence). The CDR3 covers 19 residues. V was clipped by 7 bases and J by 1 base, with 26 bases between them. On this clone itself: As yet, its antigen is unknown.

The material sequenced was CD4+ or CD8+ T cells sorted from blood, taken in a trial of the OX40 agonist ivuxolimab. This rearrangement joins TRBV19 to TRBJ1-5; D perhaps matches TRBD1 (5 bases). The clonotype was recovered from an adult with an advanced solid tumor such as melanoma, head and neck, liver or kidney cancer. The CDR3 region is CASTRRRDFSLGSNQPQHF. In DNA form, the CDR3 reads TGTGCCAGTACGCGGCGCCGGGACTTCTCCCTGGGCAGCAATCAGCCCCAGCATTTT.